This TCR beta chain was captured by sequencing in a study of blood T cell repertoires in COVID-19. Study in general: Italy, Spain and the United States were the sources of the convalescent and acute COVID-19 samples. T cells, B-cell-depleted T cells, or PBMCs supplied cDNA or gDNA.

Germline loops: CDR1 SEHNR, CDR2 FQNEAQ (reference sequence). The CDR3 runs 15 residues. Trimming pared 5 bases from V and 4 bases from J, leaving 14 bases between. Per the study methods: From reference gene primer amplification, estimates of nucleated cell counts were derived. The method was immunoSEQ multiplex PCR; TCRdb's version includes in-frame clones alone and lacks a portion of them. V, J and clone size reflect that table, while D and trimming were determined from the DNA. Among 80,000 to 95,000 clones listed, 87% were seen once. The V and J genes are TRBV7-9 and TRBJ2-2; perhaps TRBD2 as D (6 bases). This sequence was found in a woman between 45 and 65 years old with active or convalescent COVID-19. Sequencing was carried out using peripheral blood. The CDR3 DNA reads TGTGCCAGCAGCCTAAATATGGGGGGCACCGGGGAGCTGTTTTTT. This sequence encodes CASSLNMGGTGELFF.